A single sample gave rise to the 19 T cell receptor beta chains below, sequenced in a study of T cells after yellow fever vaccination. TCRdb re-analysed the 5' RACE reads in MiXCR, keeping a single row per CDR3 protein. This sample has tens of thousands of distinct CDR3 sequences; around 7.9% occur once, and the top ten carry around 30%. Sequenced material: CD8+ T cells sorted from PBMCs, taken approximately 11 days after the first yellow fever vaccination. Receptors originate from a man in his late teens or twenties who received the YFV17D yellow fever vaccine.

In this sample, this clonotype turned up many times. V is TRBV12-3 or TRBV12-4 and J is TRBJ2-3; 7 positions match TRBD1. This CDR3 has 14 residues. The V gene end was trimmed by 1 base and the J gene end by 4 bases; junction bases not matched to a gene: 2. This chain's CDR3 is CASSLEGGPDTQYF. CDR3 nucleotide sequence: TGTGCCAGCAGTTTAGAAGGGGGCCCAGATACGCAGTATTTT.

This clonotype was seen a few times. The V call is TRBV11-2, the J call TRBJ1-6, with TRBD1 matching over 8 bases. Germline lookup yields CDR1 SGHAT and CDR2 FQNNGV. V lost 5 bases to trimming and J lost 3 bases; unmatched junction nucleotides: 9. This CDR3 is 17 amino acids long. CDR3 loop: CASSRRGQGYYNSPLHF. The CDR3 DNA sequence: TGTGCCAGCAGCCGGAGAGGACAGGGCTACTATAATTCACCCCTCCACTTT.

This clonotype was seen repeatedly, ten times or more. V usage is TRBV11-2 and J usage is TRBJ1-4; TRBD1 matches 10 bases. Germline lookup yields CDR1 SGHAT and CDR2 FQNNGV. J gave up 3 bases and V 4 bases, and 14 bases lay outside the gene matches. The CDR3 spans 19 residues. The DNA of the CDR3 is TGTGCCAGCAGCTCTCAAACCGGGACAGGGGCCTTCGCTAATGAAAAACTGTTTTTT. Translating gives CASSSQTGTGAFANEKLFF.

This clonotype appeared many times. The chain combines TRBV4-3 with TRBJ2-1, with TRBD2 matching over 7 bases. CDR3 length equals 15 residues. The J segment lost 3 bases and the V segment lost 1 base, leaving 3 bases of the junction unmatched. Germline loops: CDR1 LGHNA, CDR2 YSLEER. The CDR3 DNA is TGCGCCAGCAGCCAAGGGGGGGGGATCTACAATGAGCAGTTCTTC. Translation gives CASSQGGGIYNEQFF.

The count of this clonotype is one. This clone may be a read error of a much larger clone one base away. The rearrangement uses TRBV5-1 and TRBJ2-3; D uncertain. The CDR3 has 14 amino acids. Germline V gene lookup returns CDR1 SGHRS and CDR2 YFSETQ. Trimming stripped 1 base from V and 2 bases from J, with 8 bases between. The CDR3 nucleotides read TGCGCCAGCAGCTTGCGCAGGTACACAGATACGCAGTATTTT. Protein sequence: CASSLRRYTDTQYF.

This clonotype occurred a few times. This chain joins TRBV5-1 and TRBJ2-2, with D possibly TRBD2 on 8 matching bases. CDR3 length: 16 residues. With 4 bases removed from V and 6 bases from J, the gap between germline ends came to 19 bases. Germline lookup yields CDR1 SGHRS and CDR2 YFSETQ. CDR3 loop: CASSPSGLDRAGELFF. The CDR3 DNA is TGCGCCAGCAGCCCTTCGGGACTAGACAGGGCCGGGGAGCTGTTTTTT.

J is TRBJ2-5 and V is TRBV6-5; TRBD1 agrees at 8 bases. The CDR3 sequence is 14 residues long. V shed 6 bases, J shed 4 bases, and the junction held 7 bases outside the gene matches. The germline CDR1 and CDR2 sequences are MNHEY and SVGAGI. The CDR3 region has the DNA TGTGCCAGCAGGTACCTCGGGACAGGAGAGACCCAGTACTTC. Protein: CASRYLGTGETQYF.

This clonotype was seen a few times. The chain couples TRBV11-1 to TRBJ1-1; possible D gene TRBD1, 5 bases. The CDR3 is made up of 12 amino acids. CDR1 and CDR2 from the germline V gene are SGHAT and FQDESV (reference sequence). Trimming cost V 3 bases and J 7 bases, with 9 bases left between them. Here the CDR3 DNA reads TGTGCCAGCAGCTTCCCAGGGAGTGAAGCTTTCTTT. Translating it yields CASSFPGSEAFF.

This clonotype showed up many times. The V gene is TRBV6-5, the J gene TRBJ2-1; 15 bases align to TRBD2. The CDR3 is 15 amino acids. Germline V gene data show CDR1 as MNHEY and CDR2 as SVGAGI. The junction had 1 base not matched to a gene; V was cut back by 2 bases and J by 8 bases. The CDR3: CASSYGLAGGYEQFF. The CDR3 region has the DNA TGTGCCAGCAGTTACGGACTAGCGGGGGGGTATGAGCAGTTCTTC.

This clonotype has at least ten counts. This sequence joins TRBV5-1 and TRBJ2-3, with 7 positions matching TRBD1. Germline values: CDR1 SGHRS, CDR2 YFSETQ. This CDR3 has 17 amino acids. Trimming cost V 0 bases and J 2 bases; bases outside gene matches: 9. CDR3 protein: CASSLARTGVPTDTQYF. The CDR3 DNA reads TGCGCCAGCAGCTTGGCTAGAACAGGGGTTCCCACAGATACGCAGTATTTT.

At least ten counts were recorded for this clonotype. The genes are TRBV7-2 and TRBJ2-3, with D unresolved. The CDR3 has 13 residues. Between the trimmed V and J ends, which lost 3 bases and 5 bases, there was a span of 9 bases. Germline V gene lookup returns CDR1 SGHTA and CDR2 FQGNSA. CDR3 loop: CASSLMILDTQYF. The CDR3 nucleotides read TGTGCCAGCAGCTTGATGATTTTAGATACGCAGTATTTT.

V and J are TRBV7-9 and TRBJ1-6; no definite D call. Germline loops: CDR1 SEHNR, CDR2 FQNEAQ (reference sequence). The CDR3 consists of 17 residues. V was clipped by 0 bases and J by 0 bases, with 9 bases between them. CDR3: CASSLARGSSYNSPLHF. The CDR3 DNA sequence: TGTGCCAGCAGCTTAGCACGAGGGAGCTCCTATAATTCACCCCTCCACTTT.

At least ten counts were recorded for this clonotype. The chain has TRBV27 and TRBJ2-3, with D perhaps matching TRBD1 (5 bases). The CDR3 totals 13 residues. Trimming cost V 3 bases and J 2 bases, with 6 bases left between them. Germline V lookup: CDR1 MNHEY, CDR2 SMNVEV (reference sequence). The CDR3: CASSFRDTDTQYF. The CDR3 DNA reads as TGTGCCAGCAGTTTCAGGGACACAGATACGCAGTATTTT.

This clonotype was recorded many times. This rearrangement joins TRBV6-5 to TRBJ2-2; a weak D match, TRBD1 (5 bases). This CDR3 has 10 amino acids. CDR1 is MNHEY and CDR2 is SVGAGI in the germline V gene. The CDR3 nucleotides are TGTGGAGTAGGGGAAGGGGAGCTGTTTTTT. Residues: CGVGEGELFF.

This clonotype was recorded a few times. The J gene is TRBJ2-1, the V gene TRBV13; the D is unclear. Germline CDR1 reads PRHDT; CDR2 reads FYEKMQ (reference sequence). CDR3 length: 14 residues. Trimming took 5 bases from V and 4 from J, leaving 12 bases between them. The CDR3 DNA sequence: TGTGCCAGCAGCCAAAACCCCGCTTACAATGAGCAGTTCTTC. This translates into CASSQNPAYNEQFF.

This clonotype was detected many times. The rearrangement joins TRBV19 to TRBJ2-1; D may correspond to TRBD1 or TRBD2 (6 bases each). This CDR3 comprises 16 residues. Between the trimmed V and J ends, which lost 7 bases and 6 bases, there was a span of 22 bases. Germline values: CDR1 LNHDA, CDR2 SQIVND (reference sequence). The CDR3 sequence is CASTTDQGMGGNEQFF. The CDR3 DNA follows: TGTGCCAGTACCACCGACCAGGGGATGGGGGGCAATGAGCAGTTCTTC.

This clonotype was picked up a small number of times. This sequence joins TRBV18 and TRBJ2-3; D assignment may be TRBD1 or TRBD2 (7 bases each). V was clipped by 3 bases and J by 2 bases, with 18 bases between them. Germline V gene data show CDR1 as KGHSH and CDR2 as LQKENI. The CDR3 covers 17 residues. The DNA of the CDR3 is TGTGCCAGCTCACCGGGGGGGACAGAAGAACTCACAGATACGCAGTATTTT. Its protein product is CASSPGGTEELTDTQYF.

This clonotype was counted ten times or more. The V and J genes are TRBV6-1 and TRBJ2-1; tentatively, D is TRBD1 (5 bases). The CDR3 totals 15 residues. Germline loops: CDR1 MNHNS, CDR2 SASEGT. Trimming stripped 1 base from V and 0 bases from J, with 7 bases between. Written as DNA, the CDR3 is TGTGCCAGCAGTGAAGGGCAGGGCTCCTACAATGAGCAGTTCTTC. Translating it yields CASSEGQGSYNEQFF.

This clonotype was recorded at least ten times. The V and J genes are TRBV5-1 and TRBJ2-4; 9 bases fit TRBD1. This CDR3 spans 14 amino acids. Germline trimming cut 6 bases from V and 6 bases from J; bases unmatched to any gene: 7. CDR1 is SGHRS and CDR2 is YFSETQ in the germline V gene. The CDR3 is CASTLGGQGNIQYF. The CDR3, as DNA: TGCGCCAGCACCCTAGGGGGACAGGGAAACATTCAGTACTTC.